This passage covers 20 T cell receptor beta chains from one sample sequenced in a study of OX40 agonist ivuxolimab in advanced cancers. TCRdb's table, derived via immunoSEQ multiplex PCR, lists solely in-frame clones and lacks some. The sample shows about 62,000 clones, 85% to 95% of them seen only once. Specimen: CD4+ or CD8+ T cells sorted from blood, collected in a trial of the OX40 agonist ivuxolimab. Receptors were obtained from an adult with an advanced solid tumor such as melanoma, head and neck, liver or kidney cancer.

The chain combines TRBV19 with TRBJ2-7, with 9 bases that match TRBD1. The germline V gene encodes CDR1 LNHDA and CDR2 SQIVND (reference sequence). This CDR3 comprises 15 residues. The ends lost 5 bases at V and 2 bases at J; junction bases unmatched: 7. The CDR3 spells CASSQYRGLPYEQYF. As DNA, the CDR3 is TGTGCCAGTAGTCAATACAGGGGGCTACCCTACGAGCAGTACTTC.

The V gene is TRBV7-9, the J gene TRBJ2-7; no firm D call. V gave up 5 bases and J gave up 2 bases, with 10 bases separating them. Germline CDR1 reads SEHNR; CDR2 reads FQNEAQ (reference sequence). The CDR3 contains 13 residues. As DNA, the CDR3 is TGTGCCAGCAGCCCGGAGAAGCCCTACGAGCAGTACTTC. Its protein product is CASSPEKPYEQYF.

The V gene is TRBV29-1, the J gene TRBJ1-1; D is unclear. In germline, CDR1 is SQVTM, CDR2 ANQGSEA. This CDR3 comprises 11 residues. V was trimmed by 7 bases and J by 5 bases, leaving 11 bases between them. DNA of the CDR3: TGCAGCGCCCTAACTTTTACTGAAGCTTTCTTT. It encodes CSALTFTEAFF.

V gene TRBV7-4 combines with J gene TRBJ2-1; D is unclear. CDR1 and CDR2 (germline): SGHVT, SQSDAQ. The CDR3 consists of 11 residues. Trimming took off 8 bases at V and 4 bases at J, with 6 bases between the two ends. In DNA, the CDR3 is TGTGCCAGCCTGGGGTACAATGAGCAGTTCTTC. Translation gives CASLGYNEQFF. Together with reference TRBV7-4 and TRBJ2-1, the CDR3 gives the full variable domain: GAGVSQSPRYKVAKRGRDVALRCDSISGHVTLYWYRQTLGQGSEVLTYSQSDAQRDKSGRPSGRFSAERPERSVSTLKIQRTEQGDSAVYLCASLGYNEQFFGPGTRLTVL.

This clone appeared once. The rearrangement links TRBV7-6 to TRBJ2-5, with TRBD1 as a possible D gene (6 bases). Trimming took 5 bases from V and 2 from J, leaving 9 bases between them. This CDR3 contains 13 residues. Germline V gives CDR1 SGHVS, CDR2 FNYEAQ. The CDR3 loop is CASSRTDQETQYF. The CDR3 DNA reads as TGTGCCAGCAGCCGGACAGATCAAGAGACCCAGTACTTC.

CDR3 protein: CASSVGDSGETQYF. CDR3 bases: TGTGCCAGCAGCGTAGGTGATAGCGGAGAGACCCAGTACTTC. This chain links TRBV9 with TRBJ2-5; the D gene is possibly TRBD2 (6 bases). V dropped 0 bases and J dropped 4 bases, with 10 bases sitting between them. Germline V gene data show CDR1 as SGDLS and CDR2 as YYNGEE. The CDR3 runs 14 residues. Variable domain in full (rest from reference TRBV9 and TRBJ2-5): DSGVTQTPKHLITATGQRVTLRCSPRSGDLSVYWYQQSLDQGLQFLIQYYNGEERAKGNILERFSAQQFPDLHSELNLSSLELGDSALYFCASSVGDSGETQYFGPGTRLLVL.

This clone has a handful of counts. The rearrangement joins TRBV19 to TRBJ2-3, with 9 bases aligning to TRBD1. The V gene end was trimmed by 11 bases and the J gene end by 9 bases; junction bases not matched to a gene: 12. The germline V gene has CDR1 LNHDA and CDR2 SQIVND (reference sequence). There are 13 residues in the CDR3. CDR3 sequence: CASGGTGLMTQYF. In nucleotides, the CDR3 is TGTGCCTCCGGGGGGACAGGGCTAATGACGCAGTATTTT.

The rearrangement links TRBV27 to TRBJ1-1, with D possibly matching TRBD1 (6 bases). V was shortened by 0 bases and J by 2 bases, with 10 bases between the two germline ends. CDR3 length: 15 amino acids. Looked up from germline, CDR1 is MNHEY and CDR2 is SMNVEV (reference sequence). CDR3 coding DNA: TGTGCCAGCAGTTTATCGCGGGGGCTCAACACTGAAGCTTTCTTT. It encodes CASSLSRGLNTEAFF.

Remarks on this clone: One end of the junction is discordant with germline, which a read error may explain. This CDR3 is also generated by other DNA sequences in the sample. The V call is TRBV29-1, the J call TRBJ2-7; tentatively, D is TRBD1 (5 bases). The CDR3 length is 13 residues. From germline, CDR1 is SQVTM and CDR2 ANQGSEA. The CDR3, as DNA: TGCAGCGTCGAAGGGGCGGTTTCCTACGAGCAGTACTTC. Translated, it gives CSVEGAVSYEQYF.

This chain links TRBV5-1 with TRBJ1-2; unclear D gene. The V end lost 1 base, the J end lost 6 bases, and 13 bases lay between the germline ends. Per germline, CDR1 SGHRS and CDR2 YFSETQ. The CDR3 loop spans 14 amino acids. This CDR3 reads CASSLSGNKDGYTF. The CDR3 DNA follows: TGCGCCAGCAGCTTGTCTGGAAACAAGGATGGCTACACCTTC.

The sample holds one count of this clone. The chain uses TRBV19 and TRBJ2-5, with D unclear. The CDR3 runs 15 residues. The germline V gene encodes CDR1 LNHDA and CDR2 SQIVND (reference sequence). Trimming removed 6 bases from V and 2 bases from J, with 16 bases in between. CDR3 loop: CASSPAPLRQETQYF. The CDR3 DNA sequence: TGTGCCAGTAGCCCAGCGCCTTTAAGACAAGAGACCCAGTACTTC.

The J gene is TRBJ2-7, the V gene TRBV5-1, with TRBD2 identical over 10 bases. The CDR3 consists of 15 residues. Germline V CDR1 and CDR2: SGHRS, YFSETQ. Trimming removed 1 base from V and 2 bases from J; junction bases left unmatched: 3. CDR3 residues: CASSLSSGGAYEQYF. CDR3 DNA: TGCGCCAGCAGCTTGTCTAGCGGGGGAGCCTACGAGCAGTACTTC.

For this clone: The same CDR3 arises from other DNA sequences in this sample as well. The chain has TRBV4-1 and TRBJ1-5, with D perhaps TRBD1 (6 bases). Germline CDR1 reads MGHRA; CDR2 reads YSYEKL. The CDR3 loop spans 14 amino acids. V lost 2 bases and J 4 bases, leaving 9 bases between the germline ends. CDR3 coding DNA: TGCGCCAGCAGCCAATCCACAGGGAATCAGCCCCAGCATTTT. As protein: CASSQSTGNQPQHF.

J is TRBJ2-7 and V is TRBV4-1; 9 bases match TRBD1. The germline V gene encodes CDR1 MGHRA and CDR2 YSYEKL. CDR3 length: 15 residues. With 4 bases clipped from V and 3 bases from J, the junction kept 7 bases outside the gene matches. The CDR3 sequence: CASSLGGQGYYEQYF. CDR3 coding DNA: TGCGCCAGCAGCCTGGGGGGACAGGGATACTACGAGCAGTACTTC.

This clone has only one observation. The CDR3 region is CASSPRTSGSSYNEQFF. The DNA of the CDR3 is TGTGCCAGCAGTCCCAGGACTAGCGGGAGTTCCTACAATGAGCAGTTCTTC. The chain recombines TRBV6-4 with TRBJ2-1, with 13 bases fitting TRBD2. V lost 5 bases to trimming and J lost 1 base; unmatched junction nucleotides: 5. The germline CDR1 and CDR2 sequences are MRHNA and SNTAGT. CDR3 length: 17 amino acids.

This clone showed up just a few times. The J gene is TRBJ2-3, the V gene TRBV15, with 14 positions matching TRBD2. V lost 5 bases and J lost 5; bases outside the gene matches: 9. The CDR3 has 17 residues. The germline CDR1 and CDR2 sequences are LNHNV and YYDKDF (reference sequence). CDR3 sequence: CATSPRGLAGVVDTQYF. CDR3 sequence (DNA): TGTGCCACCAGCCCAAGGGGACTAGCGGGAGTGGTAGATACGCAGTATTTT.

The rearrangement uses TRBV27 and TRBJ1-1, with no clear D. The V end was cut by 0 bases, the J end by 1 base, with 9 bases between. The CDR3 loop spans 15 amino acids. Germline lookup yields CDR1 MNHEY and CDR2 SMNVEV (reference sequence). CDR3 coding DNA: TGTGCCAGCAGTTTATCAACGATAACGAACACTGAAGCTTTCTTT. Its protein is CASSLSTITNTEAFF.

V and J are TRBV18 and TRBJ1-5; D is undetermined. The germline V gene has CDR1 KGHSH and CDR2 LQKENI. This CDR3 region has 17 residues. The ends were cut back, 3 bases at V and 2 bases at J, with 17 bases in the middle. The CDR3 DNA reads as TGTGCCAGCTCACCTCCGGATGACGGTAGAGGCAATCAGCCCCAGCATTTT. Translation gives CASSPPDDGRGNQPQHF.

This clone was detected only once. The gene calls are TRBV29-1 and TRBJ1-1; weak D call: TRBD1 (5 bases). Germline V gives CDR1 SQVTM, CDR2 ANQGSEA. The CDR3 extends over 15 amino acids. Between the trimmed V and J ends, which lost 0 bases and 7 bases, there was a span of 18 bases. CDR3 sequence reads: CSVEDRGHPGGEAFF. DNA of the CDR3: TGCAGCGTTGAAGATCGTGGACACCCCGGGGGTGAAGCTTTCTTT.

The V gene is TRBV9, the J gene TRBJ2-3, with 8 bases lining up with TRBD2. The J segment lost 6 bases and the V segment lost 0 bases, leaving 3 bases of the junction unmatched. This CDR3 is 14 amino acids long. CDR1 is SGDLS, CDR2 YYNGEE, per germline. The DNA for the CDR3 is TGTGCCAGCAGCGTAGTTAGCGGGGTGGATACGCAGTATTTT. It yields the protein CASSVVSGVDTQYF.